The rows below give T cell receptor beta chains drawn from one sample of a study of cytomegalovirus exposure and HLA in healthy donors. The repertoire was sequenced with immunoSEQ multiplex PCR; TCRdb's copy has only in-frame clones and lacks some. The sample shows approximately 190,000 clones, 65% to 85% of them seen only once. The specimen sequenced was PBMCs. Source of these receptors: a boy between 2 and 10 years old in good health and CMV-seronegative. Each CDR3 is given without its conserved first and last residue.

j_gene,v_gene,CDR3aa
TRBJ2-1,TRBV4-3,ASSPALAGTYNEQF
TRBJ2-2,TRBV7-9,ASSPRAGELF
TRBJ2-5,TRBV6-6,ASSFLAGIVEETQY
TRBJ2-1,TRBV29-1,SAGRGAFYNEQF
TRBJ2-3,TRBV5-1,ASSLGLLDTQY
TRBJ1-2,TRBV13,ASTGTGGPSIYGYT
TRBJ1-1,TRBV2,ASRGLQGATEAF
TRBJ1-6,TRBV2,ASNRESSYNSPLH
TRBJ2-7,TRBV6-5,ASSYTGTGSSEQY
TRBJ1-1,TRBV4-1,ASSPDIRGTEAF
TRBJ2-5,TRBV2,ASSLPRLATQY
TRBJ2-5,TRBV27,ASTPRRETQY
TRBJ2-5,TRBV6-4,ARAPRDRGSPKETQY
TRBJ2-7,TRBV2,ASSQGLAYEQY